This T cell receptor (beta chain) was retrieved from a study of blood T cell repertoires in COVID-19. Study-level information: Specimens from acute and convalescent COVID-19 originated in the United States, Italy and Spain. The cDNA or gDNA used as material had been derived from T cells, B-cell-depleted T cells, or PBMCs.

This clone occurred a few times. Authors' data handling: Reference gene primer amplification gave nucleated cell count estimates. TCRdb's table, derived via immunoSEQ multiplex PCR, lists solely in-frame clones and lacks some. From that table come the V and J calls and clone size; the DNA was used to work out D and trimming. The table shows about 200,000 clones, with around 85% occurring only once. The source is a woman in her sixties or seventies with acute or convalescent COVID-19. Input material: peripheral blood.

CDR3 protein: CASSLGQGVTEAFF. CDR3 in DNA: TGCGCCAGCAGCTTGGGACAGGGGGTGACTGAAGCTTTCTTT. This sequence joins TRBV5-1 and TRBJ1-1; 9 bases align to TRBD1. The V segment lost 0 bases and the J segment 5 bases; nucleotides outside the gene matches: 2. The CDR3 is made up of 14 amino acids. Germline V gives CDR1 SGHRS, CDR2 YFSETQ.